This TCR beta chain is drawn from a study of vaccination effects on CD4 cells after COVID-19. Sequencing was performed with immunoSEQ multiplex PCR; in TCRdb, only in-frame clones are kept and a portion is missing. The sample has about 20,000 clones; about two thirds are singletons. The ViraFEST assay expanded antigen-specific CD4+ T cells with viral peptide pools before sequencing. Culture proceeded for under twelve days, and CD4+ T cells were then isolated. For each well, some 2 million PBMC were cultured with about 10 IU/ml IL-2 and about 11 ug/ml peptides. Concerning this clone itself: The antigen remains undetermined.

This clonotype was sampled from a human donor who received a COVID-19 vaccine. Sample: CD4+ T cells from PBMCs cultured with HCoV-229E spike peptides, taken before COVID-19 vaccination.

CDR3 coding DNA: TGTGCCAGCAGTGATGGGACTAAGAGGATCTATGAGCAGTTCTTC. This encodes CASSDGTKRIYEQFF. The chain recombines TRBV25-1 with TRBJ2-1, with TRBD2 identical over 7 bases. The junction had 10 bases not matched to a gene; V was cut back by 3 bases and J by 8 bases. The V gene's germline CDR1 is MGHDK and CDR2 SYGVNS. CDR3 size: 15 residues.